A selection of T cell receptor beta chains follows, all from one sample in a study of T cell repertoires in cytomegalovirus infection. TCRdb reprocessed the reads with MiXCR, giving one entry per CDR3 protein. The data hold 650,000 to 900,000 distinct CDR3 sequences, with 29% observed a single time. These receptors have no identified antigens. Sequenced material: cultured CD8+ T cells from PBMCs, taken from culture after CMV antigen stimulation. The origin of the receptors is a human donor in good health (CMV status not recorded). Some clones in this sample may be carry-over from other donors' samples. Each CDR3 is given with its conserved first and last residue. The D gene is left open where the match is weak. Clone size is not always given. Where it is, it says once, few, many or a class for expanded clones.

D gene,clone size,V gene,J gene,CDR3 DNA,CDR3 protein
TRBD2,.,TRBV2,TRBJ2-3,TGTGCCAGCATGGCGGCGGGGGGGCTTGGAGATACGCAGTATTTT,CASMAAGGLGDTQYF
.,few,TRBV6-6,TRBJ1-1,TGTGCCAGCACCTCTTACGAGGCAGTCAGGACTGAAGCTTTCTTT,CASTSYEAVRTEAFF
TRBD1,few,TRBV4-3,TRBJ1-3,TGCGCCAGCAGCCAAGATGGGACAGGGATCTTCTCTGGAAACACCATATATTTT,CASSQDGTGIFSGNTIYF
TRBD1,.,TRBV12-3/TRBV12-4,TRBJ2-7,TGTGCCAGCAGCGGACAGGCGAGTTACGAGCAGTACTTC,CASSGQASYEQYF
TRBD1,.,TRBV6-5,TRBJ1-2,TGTGCCAGCAGTTACTCGAGGGATTTGACAGGGGATTATAACTATGGCTACACCTTC,CASSYSRDLTGDYNYGYTF
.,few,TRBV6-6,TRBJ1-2,TGTGCCAGCATCGGGGCCAACTATGGCTACACCTTC,CASIGANYGYTF
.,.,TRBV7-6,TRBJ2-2,TGTGCCAGCAGCCCTCAGAGCACCGGGGAGCTGTTTTTT,CASSPQSTGELFF
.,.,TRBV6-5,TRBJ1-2,TGTGCCAGCAGTTACCCGATGGGGGATGGGTATGGCTACACCTTC,CASSYPMGDGYGYTF
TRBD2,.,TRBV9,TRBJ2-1,TGTGCCAGCAGCTCACAAGGACAGGGGAGACTAGCGGGGATATCCTACAATGAGCAGTTCTTC,CASSSQGQGRLAGISYNEQFF
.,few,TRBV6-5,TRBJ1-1,TGTGCCAGCAGTTATAACGGCGGTACTGAAGCTTTCTTT,CASSYNGGTEAFF
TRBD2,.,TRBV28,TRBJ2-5,TGTGCCAGCAGTGAGGGGGTAGCGGGGGGTCAAGAGACCCAGTACTTC,CASSEGVAGGQETQYF
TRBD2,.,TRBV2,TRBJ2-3,TGTGCCAGCAGTGAAGGAGAGCGGGGCAGCACAGATACGCAGTATTTT,CASSEGERGSTDTQYF
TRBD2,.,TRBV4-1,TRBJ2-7,TGCGCCAGCAGCCTCGGGGGGGCGAGGGAGCAGTACTTC,CASSLGGAREQYF
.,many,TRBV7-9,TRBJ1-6,TGTGCCAGCAGCTTAGCGGGGGCTCGGAATTCACCCCTCCACTTT,CASSLAGARNSPLHF
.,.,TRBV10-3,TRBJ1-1,TGTGCCATCTTGACACTCGGGGATGAAGCTTTCTTT,CAILTLGDEAFF
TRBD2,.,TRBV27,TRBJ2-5,TGTGCCAGCAGTTTAAGGATGGGACTAGCCGAAGAGACCCAGTACTTC,CASSLRMGLAEETQYF
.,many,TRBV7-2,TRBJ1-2,TGTGCCAGCAGCTTAGAGGCGATCTACGGCTACACCTTC,CASSLEAIYGYTF